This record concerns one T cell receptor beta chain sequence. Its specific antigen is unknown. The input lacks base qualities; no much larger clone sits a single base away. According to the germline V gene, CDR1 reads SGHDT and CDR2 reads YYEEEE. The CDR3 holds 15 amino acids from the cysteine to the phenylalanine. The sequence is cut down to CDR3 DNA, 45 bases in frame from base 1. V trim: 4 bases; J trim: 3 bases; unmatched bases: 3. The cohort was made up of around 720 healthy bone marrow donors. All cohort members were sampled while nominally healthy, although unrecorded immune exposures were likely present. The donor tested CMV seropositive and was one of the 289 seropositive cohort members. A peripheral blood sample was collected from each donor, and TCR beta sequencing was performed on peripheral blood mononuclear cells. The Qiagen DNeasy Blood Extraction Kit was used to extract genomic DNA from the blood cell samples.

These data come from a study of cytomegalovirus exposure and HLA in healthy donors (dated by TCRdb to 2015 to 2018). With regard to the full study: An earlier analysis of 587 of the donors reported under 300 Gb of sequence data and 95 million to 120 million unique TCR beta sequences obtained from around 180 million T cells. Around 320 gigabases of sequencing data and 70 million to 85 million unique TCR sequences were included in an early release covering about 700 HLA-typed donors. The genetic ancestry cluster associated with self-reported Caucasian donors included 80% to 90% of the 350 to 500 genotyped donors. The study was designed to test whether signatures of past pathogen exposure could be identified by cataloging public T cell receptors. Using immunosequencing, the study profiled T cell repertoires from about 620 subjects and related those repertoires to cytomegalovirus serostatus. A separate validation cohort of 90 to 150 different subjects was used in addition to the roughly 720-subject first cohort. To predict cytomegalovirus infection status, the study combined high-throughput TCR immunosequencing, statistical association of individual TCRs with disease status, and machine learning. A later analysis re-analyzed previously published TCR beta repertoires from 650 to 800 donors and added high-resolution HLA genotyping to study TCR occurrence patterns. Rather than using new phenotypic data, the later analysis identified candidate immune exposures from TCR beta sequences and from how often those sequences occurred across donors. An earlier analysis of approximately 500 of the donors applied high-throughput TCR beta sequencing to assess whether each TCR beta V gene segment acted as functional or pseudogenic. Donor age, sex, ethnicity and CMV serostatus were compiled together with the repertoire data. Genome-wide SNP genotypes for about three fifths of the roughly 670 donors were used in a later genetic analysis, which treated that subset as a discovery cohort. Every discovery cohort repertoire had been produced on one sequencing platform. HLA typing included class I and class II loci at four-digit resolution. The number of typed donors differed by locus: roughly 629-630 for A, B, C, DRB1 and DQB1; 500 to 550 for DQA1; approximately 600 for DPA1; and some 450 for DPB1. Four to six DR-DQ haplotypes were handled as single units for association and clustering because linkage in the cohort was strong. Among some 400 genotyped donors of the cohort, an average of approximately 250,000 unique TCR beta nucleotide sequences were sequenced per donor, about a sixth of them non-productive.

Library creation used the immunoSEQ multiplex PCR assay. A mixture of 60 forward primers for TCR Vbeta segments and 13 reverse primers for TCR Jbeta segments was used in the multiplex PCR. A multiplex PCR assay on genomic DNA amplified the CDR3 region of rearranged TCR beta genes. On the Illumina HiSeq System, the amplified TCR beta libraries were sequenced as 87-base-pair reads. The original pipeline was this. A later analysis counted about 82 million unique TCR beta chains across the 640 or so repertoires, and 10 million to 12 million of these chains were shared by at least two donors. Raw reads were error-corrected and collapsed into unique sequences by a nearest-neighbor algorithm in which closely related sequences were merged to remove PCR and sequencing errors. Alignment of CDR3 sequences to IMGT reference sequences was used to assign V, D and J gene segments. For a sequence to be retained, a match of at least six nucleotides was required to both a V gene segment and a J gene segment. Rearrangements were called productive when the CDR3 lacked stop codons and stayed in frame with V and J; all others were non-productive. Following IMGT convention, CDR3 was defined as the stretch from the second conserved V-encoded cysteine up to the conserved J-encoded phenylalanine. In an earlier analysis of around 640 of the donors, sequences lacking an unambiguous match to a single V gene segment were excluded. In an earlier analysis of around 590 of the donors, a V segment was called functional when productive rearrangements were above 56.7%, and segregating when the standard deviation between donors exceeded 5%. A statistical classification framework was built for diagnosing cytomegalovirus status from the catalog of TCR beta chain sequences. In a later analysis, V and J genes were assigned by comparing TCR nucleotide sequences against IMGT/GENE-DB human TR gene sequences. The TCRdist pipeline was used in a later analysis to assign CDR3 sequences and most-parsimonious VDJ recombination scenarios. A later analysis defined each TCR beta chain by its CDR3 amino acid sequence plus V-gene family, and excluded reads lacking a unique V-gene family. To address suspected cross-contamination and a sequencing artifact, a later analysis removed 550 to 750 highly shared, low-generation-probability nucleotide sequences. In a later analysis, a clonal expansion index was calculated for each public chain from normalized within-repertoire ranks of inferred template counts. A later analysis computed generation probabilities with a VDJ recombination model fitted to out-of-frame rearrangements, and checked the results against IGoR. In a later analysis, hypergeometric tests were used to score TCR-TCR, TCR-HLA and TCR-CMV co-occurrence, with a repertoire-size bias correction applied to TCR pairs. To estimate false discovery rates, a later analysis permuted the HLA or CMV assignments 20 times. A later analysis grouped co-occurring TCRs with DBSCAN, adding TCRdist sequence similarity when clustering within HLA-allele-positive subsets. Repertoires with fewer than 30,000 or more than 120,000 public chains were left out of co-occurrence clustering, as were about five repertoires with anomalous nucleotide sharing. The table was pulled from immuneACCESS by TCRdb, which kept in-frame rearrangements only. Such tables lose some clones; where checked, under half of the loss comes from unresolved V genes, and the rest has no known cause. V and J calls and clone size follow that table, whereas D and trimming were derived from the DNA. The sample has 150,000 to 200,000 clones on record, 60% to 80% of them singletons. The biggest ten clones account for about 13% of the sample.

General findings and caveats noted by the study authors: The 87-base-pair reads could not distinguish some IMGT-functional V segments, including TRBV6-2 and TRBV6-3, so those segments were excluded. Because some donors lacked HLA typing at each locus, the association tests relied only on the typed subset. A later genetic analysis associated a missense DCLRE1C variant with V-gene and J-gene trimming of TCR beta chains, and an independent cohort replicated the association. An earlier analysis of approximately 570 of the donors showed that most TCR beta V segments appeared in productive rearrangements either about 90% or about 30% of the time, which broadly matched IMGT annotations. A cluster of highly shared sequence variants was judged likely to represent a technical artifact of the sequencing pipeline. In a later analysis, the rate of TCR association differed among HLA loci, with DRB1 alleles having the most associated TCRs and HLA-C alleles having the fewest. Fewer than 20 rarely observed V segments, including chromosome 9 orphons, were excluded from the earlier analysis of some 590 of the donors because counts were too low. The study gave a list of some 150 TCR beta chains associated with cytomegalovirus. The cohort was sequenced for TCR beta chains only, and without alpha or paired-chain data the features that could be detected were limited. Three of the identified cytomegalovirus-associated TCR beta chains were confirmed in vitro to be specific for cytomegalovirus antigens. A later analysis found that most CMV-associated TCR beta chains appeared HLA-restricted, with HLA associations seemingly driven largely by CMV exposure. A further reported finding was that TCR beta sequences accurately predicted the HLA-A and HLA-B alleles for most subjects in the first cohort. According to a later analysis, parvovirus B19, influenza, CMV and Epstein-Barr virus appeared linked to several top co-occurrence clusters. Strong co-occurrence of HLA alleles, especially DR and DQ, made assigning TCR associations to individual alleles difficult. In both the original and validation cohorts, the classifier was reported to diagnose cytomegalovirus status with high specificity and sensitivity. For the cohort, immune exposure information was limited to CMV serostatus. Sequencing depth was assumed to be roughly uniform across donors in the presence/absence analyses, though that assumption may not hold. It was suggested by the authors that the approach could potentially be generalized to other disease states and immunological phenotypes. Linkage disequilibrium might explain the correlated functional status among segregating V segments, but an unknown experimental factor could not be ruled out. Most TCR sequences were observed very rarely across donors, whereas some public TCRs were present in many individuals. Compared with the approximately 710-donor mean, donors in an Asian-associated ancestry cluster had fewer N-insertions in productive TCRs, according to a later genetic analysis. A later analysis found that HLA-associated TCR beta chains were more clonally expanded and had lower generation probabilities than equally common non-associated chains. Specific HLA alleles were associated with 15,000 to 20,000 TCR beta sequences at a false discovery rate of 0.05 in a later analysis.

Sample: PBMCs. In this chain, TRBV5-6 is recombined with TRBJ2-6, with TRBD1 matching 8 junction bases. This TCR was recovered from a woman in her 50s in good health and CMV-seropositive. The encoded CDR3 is CASSPRGLGANVLTF. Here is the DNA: TGTGCCAGCAGCCCCAGGGGGCTTGGGGCCAACGTCCTGACTTTC. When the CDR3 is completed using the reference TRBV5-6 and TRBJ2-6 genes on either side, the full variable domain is DAGVTQSPTHLIKTRGQQVTLRCSPKSGHDTVSWYQQALGQGPQFIFQYYEEEERQRGNFPDRFSGHQFPNYSSELNVNALLLGDSALYLCASSPRGLGANVLTFGAGSRLTVL.